The 16 T cell receptor beta chains below come from one sample, sequenced in a study of blood T cell repertoires in COVID-19. TCRdb's copy holds only in-frame clones and misses some; the assay was immunoSEQ multiplex PCR. The data show around 72,000 clones, 80% to 90% seen once. The sequencing input was peripheral blood. Receptors originate from a man aged 50 to 60 with active COVID-19.

The chain employs TRBV5-4 and TRBJ2-5; 8 nucleotides line up with TRBD1. Unmatched junction bases numbered 12, after V lost 4 bases and J lost 13 bases. The CDR3 contains 13 residues. Germline V lookup: CDR1 SGHNT, CDR2 YYREEE (reference sequence). The CDR3 DNA reads TGTGCCAGCAGCCTCACCGGGACAGGCCCCCTGTACTTC. Its protein is CASSLTGTGPLYF.

The V gene is TRBV10-3, the J gene TRBJ1-1; the D gene is possibly TRBD1 (6 bases). CDR3 length: 14 residues. CDR1 ENHRY and CDR2 SYGVKD come from the germline V gene. V lost 1 base and J lost 11, with 17 bases in between. This CDR3 is CAISEWTQTGEAFF. Written as DNA, the CDR3 is TGTGCCATCAGTGAGTGGACGCAGACAGGAGAGGCTTTCTTT.

The chain uses TRBV6-5 and TRBJ1-5, with a tentative D call TRBD1 (5 bases). In germline, CDR1 is MNHEY, CDR2 SVGAGI. The length of the CDR3 is 15 residues. With 6 bases removed from V and 7 bases from J, the gap between germline ends came to 19 bases. The CDR3 DNA reads as TGTGCCAGCAGACCCCGGTTAGGGGAAGGACAGCCCCAGCATTTT. This sequence encodes CASRPRLGEGQPQHF.

The chain is built from TRBV27 and TRBJ2-7; 10 bases are a match to TRBD1. Germline CDR1 MNHEY, CDR2 SMNVEV (reference sequence). J lost 6 bases, V lost 0 bases, and 5 bases had no gene match. The CDR3 has 15 residues. The chain's CDR3 is CASSLSLGQGLEQYF. CDR3 bases: TGTGCCAGCAGTTTATCGTTGGGACAGGGGCTCGAGCAGTACTTC.

V and J are TRBV7-6 and TRBJ1-1; tentatively, D is TRBD1 (5 bases). Trimming pared 5 bases from V and 0 bases from J, leaving 16 bases between. Per germline, CDR1 SGHVS and CDR2 FNYEAQ. The CDR3 spans 16 residues. For the CDR3, the DNA is TGTGCCAGCAGCCCCGGGGGAGGGGAGTTGAACACTGAAGCTTTCTTT. This encodes CASSPGGGELNTEAFF.

The chain recombines TRBV7-3 with TRBJ1-1; D is uncertain. Germline V gene sequence: CDR1 SGHTA, CDR2 FQGTGA. The CDR3 extends over 13 amino acids. The germline V and J ends were trimmed by 5 bases and 1 base, with 8 bases remaining between them. CDR3 sequence: CASSMGGNTEAFF. CDR3 DNA sequence: TGTGCCAGCAGCATGGGAGGGAACACTGAAGCTTTCTTT.

The chain couples TRBV7-3 to TRBJ1-3; D uncertain. The CDR3 sequence is 16 residues long. Germline CDR1 is SGHTA and CDR2 is FQGTGA. Between the trimmed V and J ends, which lost 5 bases and 7 bases, there was a span of 21 bases. The chain's CDR3 is CASSLTGGKLGNTIYF. The CDR3, as DNA: TGTGCCAGCAGCCTTACGGGAGGGAAGTTGGGGAACACCATATATTTT. Full variable domain (missing parts from reference TRBV7-3 and TRBJ1-3): GAGVSQTPSNKVTEKGKYVELRCDPISGHTALYWYRQSLGQGPEFLIYFQGTGAADDSGLPNDRFFAVRPEGSVSTLKIQRTERGDSAVYLCASSLTGGKLGNTIYFGEGSWLTVV.

This rearrangement joins TRBV29-1 to TRBJ2-1; TRBD2 matches 9 bases. V gave up 6 bases and J gave up 8 bases; unmatched junction bases: 23. This CDR3 contains 18 residues. CDR1 and CDR2 from the germline V gene are SQVTM and ANQGSEA. CDR3 coding DNA: TGCAGCGTCCAAGCGGGGCTGGGTCGGGCTAGCGGGACCTATGAGCAGTTCTTC. It encodes CSVQAGLGRASGTYEQFF.

The J gene is TRBJ2-7, the V gene TRBV28, with D possibly TRBD1 on 6 matching bases. Germline V CDR1 and CDR2: MDHEN, SYDVKM. The CDR3 is 12 residues long. V lost 4 bases and J 4 bases, leaving 8 bases between the germline ends. The CDR3 loop reads CASSYGQYEQYF. For the CDR3, the DNA is TGTGCCAGCAGTTATGGACAGTACGAGCAGTACTTC.

This chain joins TRBV24-1 and TRBJ2-3; D remains unclear. This CDR3 spans 14 amino acids. The V and J ends lost 0 bases and 0 bases respectively, with 3 bases between them. Germline CDR1 is KGHDR and CDR2 is SFDVKD. CDR3 sequence reads: CATSDLGSTDTQYF. CDR3 nucleotide sequence: TGTGCCACCAGTGATTTGGGCAGCACAGATACGCAGTATTTT.

This rearrangement joins TRBV18 to TRBJ2-5, with TRBD2 matching over 8 bases. Germline-derived CDR1 and CDR2 are KGHSH and LQKENI. The CDR3 is 15 residues long. V lost 3 bases and J lost 5; bases outside the gene matches: 8. DNA of the CDR3: TGTGCCAGCTCACCCTTCGGACTAGCTTCGGAGACCCAGTACTTC. This sequence encodes CASSPFGLASETQYF.

This chain links TRBV28 with TRBJ2-3, with a tentative D call TRBD2 (6 bases). Germline CDR1 MDHEN, CDR2 SYDVKM. The V end lost 1 base, the J end lost 2 bases, and 10 bases lay between the germline ends. The CDR3 is 15 amino acids. CDR3 coding DNA: TGTGCCAGCAGTTTATCTCCGGGAGTCACAGATACGCAGTATTTT. Its protein product is CASSLSPGVTDTQYF.

The chain joins TRBV15 to TRBJ2-5; D is possibly TRBD1 (6 bases). CDR1 LNHNV and CDR2 YYDKDF come from the germline V gene (reference sequence). Between the trimmed V and J ends, which lost 5 bases and 1 base, there was a span of 17 bases. This CDR3 is built from 16 residues. Here the CDR3 DNA reads TGTGCCACCAGCCAGGCGGTCACAGGGACCCAAGAGACCCAGTACTTC. Translation: CATSQAVTGTQETQYF.

The rearrangement joins TRBV29-1 to TRBJ2-1; 7 bases line up with TRBD2. Trimming cost V 1 base and J 5 bases; bases outside gene matches: 11. The CDR3 spans 16 residues. Germline values: CDR1 SQVTM, CDR2 ANQGSEA. CDR3 bases: TGCAGCGTTGAAGGATTCAAGCGGGGACTTCACAATGAGCAGTTCTTC. Amino acids: CSVEGFKRGLHNEQFF.

V usage is TRBV7-2 and J usage is TRBJ2-5; D is possibly TRBD2 (7 bases). This CDR3 is built from 14 residues. Trimming stripped 6 bases from V and 2 bases from J, with 13 bases between. Germline CDR1 is SGHTA and CDR2 is FQGNSA. The chain's CDR3 is CASRKRGGQETQYF. Here the CDR3 DNA reads TGTGCCAGCAGGAAAAGGGGGGGGCAAGAGACCCAGTACTTC.

The chain carries TRBV29-1 and TRBJ2-3; a weak D match, TRBD1 (5 bases). Germline V gene lookup returns CDR1 SQVTM and CDR2 ANQGSEA. Trimming took off 6 bases at V and 5 bases at J, with 12 bases between the two ends. The CDR3 loop spans 12 amino acids. The CDR3: CSVDKTVDTQYF. CDR3 sequence (DNA): TGCAGCGTGGATAAGACAGTAGATACGCAGTATTTT.